This entry lists 29 T cell receptor beta chains sequenced from one sample in a study of blood T cells in healthy people across ages. Sample-barcoded 5' priming and a J-beta primer mix drove a second PCR of roughly 7 to 11 cycles. TCRdb fed the 5' RACE reads into MiXCR, producing one record per CDR3 protein. The sample lists around 870,000 distinct CDR3 sequences, about 30% occurring once. The sequenced material came from blood. The receptor set was obtained from an elderly woman in good health.

Concerning this clonotype itself: One end of the junction fails to match germline, which may point to a read error. The V gene is TRBV20-1, the J gene TRBJ1-1; D perhaps matches TRBD1 (6 bases). The CDR3 length is 16 residues. Per the germline V gene, CDR1 is DFQATT and CDR2 is SNEGSKA (reference sequence). The CDR3 bases are TGCAGTGCTAGGAATCGGGGGCGAACGATGAACGCTGAAGCTTTCTTT. Translated, it gives CSARNRGRTMNAEAFF.

The rearrangement joins TRBV7-9 to TRBJ2-7; D uncertain. CDR1 and CDR2 from the germline V gene are SEHNR and FQNEAQ (reference sequence). V was trimmed by 7 bases and J by 0 bases, leaving 16 bases between them. The CDR3 extends over 15 amino acids. CDR3 DNA sequence: TGTGCCAGCACACAGCAGGCACAGAGCTCCTACGAGCAGTACTTC. Protein sequence: CASTQQAQSSYEQYF.

In the case of this clonotype: This may stem from a read error, because a much larger clone lies one nucleotide away. The chain is built from TRBV20-1 and TRBJ2-2; D gene uncertain. From germline, CDR1 is DFQATT and CDR2 SNEGSKA (reference sequence). This CDR3 is built from 15 residues. Trimming cost V 5 bases and J 6 bases, with 19 bases left between them. The CDR3 region is CSAGSQSSGSGELFF. CDR3 nucleotide sequence: TGCAGTGCTGGATCACAGAGTTCGGGTTCCGGGGAGCTGTTTTTT.

This clonotype has ten or more counts. The rearrangement joins TRBV6-5 to TRBJ2-3, with TRBD1 identical over 7 bases. The V gene end was trimmed by 6 bases and the J gene end by 12 bases; junction bases not matched to a gene: 9. The CDR3 runs to 12 residues. Germline V gives CDR1 MNHEY, CDR2 SVGAGI. CDR3 in amino acids: CASSNDRVPQYF. In DNA, the CDR3 is TGTGCCAGCAGCAACGACAGGGTACCACAGTATTTT.

Note on this clonotype: A read error may be the cause here, since a much bigger clone is one base away. The CDR3 protein is CASRLMASLEQYF. CDR3 nucleotides: TGTGCCAGCAGGCTTATGGCAAGTCTCGAGCAGTACTTC. The chain uses TRBV12-3 or TRBV12-4 and TRBJ2-7; D is ambiguous. V lost 6 bases and J 6 bases, leaving 15 bases between the germline ends. The CDR3 is made up of 13 amino acids.

The V call is TRBV2, the J call TRBJ1-2; 9 bases line up with TRBD1. The CDR3 length is 14 residues. CDR1 is SNHLY and CDR2 is FYNNEI in the germline V gene. J lost 5 bases, V lost 8 bases, and 9 bases had no gene match. CDR3 loop: CASGGQGIGYGYTF. For the CDR3, the DNA is TGTGCCAGCGGAGGACAGGGGATTGGGTATGGCTACACCTTC.

Points on this clonotype: A clone one base away is much larger, so this may be a read error. The J gene is TRBJ2-3, the V gene TRBV6-2 or TRBV6-3, with no clear D. The germline gives CDR1 MNHEY, CDR2 SVGEGT. The length of the CDR3 is 15 residues. The CDR3 here is CASSRSPVSTDMQYF. As DNA, the CDR3 is TGTGCCAGCAGCCGTAGCCCAGTGAGCACAGATATGCAGTATTTT.

Of note for this clonotype: One base away lies a much larger clone, so this may be a sequencing read error. The chain combines TRBV6-1 with TRBJ2-5; possibly TRBD2 for D (7 bases). TRBJ2-4 explains the end of the DNA better; the J call may be wrong. Germline values: CDR1 MNHNS, CDR2 SASEGT. The CDR3 runs 16 residues. CDR3 bases: TGTGCCAGCATCAGAAGGGGGGGTGAGGGGCAAAACATTCAGTACTTC. Translated: CASIRRGGEGQNIQYF.

A note on this clonotype: Relative to the germline gene, one junction end is altered; a read error may explain this. The rearrangement uses TRBV6-4 and TRBJ2-6; D uncertain. CDR3 length equals 14 residues. Germline CDR1 and CDR2: MRHNA and SNTAGT. CDR3 coding DNA: TGTGCCGGCAGTGACAACTCTGGGGCCAACGTCCTGACTTTC. Translating it yields CAGSDNSGANVLTF.

The chain uses TRBV20-1 and TRBJ1-1; no firm D call. Trimming took 5 bases from V and 4 from J, leaving 11 bases between them. Germline V gives CDR1 DFQATT, CDR2 SNEGSKA (reference sequence). The CDR3 has 12 residues. CDR3 DNA: TGCAGTGCTGGGAGACGGCGCACTGAAGCTTTCTTT. Encoded protein: CSAGRRRTEAFF.

This clonotype was recorded many times. The chain combines TRBV7-2 with TRBJ1-4; 9 bases agree with TRBD1. CDR1 is SGHTA and CDR2 is FQGNSA in the germline V gene. J lost 10 bases, V lost 5 bases, and 11 bases had no gene match. The CDR3 loop spans 15 amino acids. Written as DNA, the CDR3 is TGTGCCAGCAGCGCCACCGGGACAGGGACTGTAAAACTGTTTTTT. It specifies CASSATGTGTVKLFF.

Of note for this clonotype: A much larger clonotype is one base distant, so this may be a read error. The chain combines TRBV2 with TRBJ2-3; D gene unclear. CDR1 is SNHLY, CDR2 FYNNEI, per germline. Trimming stripped 6 bases from V and 1 base from J, with 5 bases between. CDR3 length: 12 residues. For the CDR3, the DNA is TGTGCCAGCAGATTTTGCACAGATACGCAGTATTTT. Translating it yields CASRFCTDTQYF.

This clonotype was observed a few times. The chain uses TRBV9 and TRBJ1-4, with 9 bases lining up with TRBD1. Germline V gene sequence: CDR1 SGDLS, CDR2 YYNGEE. This CDR3 comprises 15 residues. The V gene end was trimmed by 2 bases and the J gene end by 3 bases; junction bases not matched to a gene: 2. CDR3 protein: CASSVTGGSNEKLFF. CDR3 bases: TGTGCCAGCAGCGTTACAGGGGGCTCTAATGAAAAACTGTTTTTT. Drawing the rest from reference TRBV9 and TRBJ1-4, the complete variable domain is DSGVTQTPKHLITATGQRVTLRCSPRSGDLSVYWYQQSLDQGLQFLIQYYNGEERAKGNILERFSAQQFPDLHSELNLSSLELGDSALYFCASSVTGGSNEKLFFGSGTQLSVL.

In its sample, this clonotype was seen many times. The chain combines TRBV6-2 or TRBV6-3 with TRBJ2-7; possibly TRBD2 for D (5 bases). In germline, CDR1 is MNHEY, CDR2 SVGEGT. V dropped 5 bases and J dropped 2 bases, with 16 bases sitting between them. CDR3 size: 15 residues. CDR3 loop: CASSTPGLGTYEQYF. CDR3 in DNA: TGTGCCAGCAGTACCCCCGGACTGGGGACCTACGAGCAGTACTTC.

The sample holds a few counts of this clonotype. V gene TRBV5-1 combines with J gene TRBJ2-6, with D hard to call. The germline V and J ends were trimmed by 6 bases and 7 bases, with 17 bases remaining between them. Germline CDR1 is SGHRS and CDR2 is YFSETQ. The CDR3 sequence is 15 residues long. CDR3 coding DNA: TGCGCCAGCAATACGGTTCCTCAGGATGCCAACGTCCTGACTTTC. It yields the protein CASNTVPQDANVLTF. Based on the CDR3 plus reference TRBV5-1 and TRBJ2-6, the full variable domain is KAGVTQTPRYLIKTRGQQVTLSCSPISGHRSVSWYQQTPGQGLQFLFEYFSETQRNKGNFPGRFSGRQFSNSRSEMNVSTLELGDSALYLCASNTVPQDANVLTFGAGSRLTVL.

This clonotype was recorded many times. J is TRBJ2-1 and V is TRBV20-1, with 15 bases lining up with TRBD2. CDR3 length: 16 residues. V lost 3 bases and J lost 7; bases outside the gene matches: 7. Germline V CDR1 and CDR2: DFQATT, SNEGSKA (reference sequence). This CDR3 is CSARRWTSGGGNEQFF. The CDR3 DNA is TGCAGTGCTAGGAGGTGGACTAGCGGGGGGGGGAATGAGCAGTTCTTC.

The V and J genes are TRBV19 and TRBJ2-4; no definite D call. The germline V and J ends were trimmed by 7 bases and 2 bases, with 9 bases remaining between them. CDR3 size: 13 residues. The V gene's germline CDR1 is LNHDA and CDR2 SQIVND (reference sequence). This CDR3 reads CASKDGPKNIQYF. As DNA, the CDR3 is TGTGCCAGTAAGGACGGCCCCAAAAACATTCAGTACTTC.

This clonotype was found a few times. This sequence may be a read error, since a much larger clone differs from it by one base. The rearrangement joins TRBV28 to TRBJ2-4; D might be TRBD1 (5 bases). Germline assignment: CDR1 MDHEN and CDR2 SYDVKM. CDR3 length equals 15 residues. The V end was cut by 6 bases, the J end by 13 bases, with 25 bases between. In DNA form, the CDR3 reads TGTGCCAGCAGGCCTAACAGGTTATCCTACAATGAGCAGTACTTC. Translated, it gives CASRPNRLSYNEQYF.

The chain has TRBV19 and TRBJ2-7; the D gene could be TRBD1 or TRBD2 (5 bases each). CDR3 length: 13 residues. The V and J ends lost 5 bases and 3 bases respectively, with 11 bases between them. CDR1 is LNHDA, CDR2 SQIVND, per germline (reference sequence). The DNA of the CDR3 is TGTGCCAGTAGTTCCCAGGGAGTCTACGAGCAGTACTTC. Residues: CASSSQGVYEQYF.

The chain employs TRBV11-2 and TRBJ2-2, with a weak D call TRBD2 (5 bases). V gave up 3 bases and J gave up 4 bases, with 12 bases separating them. The CDR3 has 15 residues. CDR1 SGHAT and CDR2 FQNNGV come from the germline V gene. The CDR3 DNA sequence: TGTGCCAGCAGCTTCACTCTCGGGGTCACCGGGGAGCTGTTTTTT. Translating it yields CASSFTLGVTGELFF.

This chain uses TRBV21-1 with TRBJ1-4. TRBV21-1 is deemed a pseudogene. The CDR3 is 16 residues long. Here the CDR3 DNA reads TGTGCCAGCAGCCCTACGGGAGGGTCAACCAATGAAAAACTGTTTTTT. Translation gives CASSPTGGSTNEKLFF.

Concerning this clonotype itself: This clone may be a read error of a much larger clone one base away. The chain couples TRBV7-8 to TRBJ2-1; TRBD1 is a possible D gene (5 bases). The length of the CDR3 is 13 residues. CDR1 SGHVS and CDR2 FQNEAQ come from the germline V gene. The CDR3 bases are TGTGCCAGCAGCTTCGACAGAAACAATGAGCAGGTCTTC. Translation gives CASSFDRNNEQVF.

Details on this clonotype: With a much larger clone just one base away, this may be a read error. V usage is TRBV20-1 and J usage is TRBJ2-3; TRBD2 matches 7 bases. This CDR3 is 14 amino acids long. The junction had 7 bases not matched to a gene; V was cut back by 6 bases and J by 1 base. CDR1 is DFQATT, CDR2 SNEGSKA, per germline (reference sequence). The CDR3 nucleotides are TGCAGTGCCAAGGAGAGCGGGGGCACAGATACGCAGTATTTT. Its translation is CSAKESGGTDTQYF.

The rearrangement joins TRBV14 to TRBJ2-7, with D possibly matching TRBD2 (5 bases). The germline V gene encodes CDR1 SGHDN and CDR2 FVKESK. The CDR3 length is 15 residues. Trimming took 3 bases from V and 0 from J, leaving 12 bases between them. CDR3 protein: CASSQDGKSSYEQYF. CDR3 DNA: TGTGCCAGCAGCCAGGACGGGAAAAGCTCCTACGAGCAGTACTTC.

J is TRBJ2-3 and V is TRBV11-2; the D gene could be TRBD1 or TRBD2 (6 bases each). V lost 4 bases to trimming and J lost 6 bases, with 11 bases between them. The germline V gene has CDR1 SGHAT and CDR2 FQNNGV. The CDR3 totals 13 residues. The CDR3 coding sequence is TGTGCCAGCAGCTGGGGGGCTTGGGATACGCAGTATTTT. The encoded protein is CASSWGAWDTQYF.

Only a few counts were recorded for this clonotype. V and J are TRBV14 and TRBJ1-6; D uncertain. This CDR3 has 13 amino acids. The germline V gene encodes CDR1 SGHDN and CDR2 FVKESK. Trimming shortened V by 1 base and J by 10 bases, and 8 bases separated the two germline ends. CDR3 nucleotide sequence: TGTGCCAGCAGCCAAGGGGCAGTCTCACCCCTCCACTTT. Translation gives CASSQGAVSPLHF.

As to this clonotype: Given a much more abundant clone one base away, this may be a read error. This chain uses TRBV5-1 with TRBJ2-1; 8 nucleotides align to TRBD2. The germline gives CDR1 SGHRS, CDR2 YFSETQ. The CDR3 is 16 residues long. The CDR3 protein is CASSFAGGSSYNGQFF. The CDR3 nucleotides are TGCGCCAGCAGCTTCGCGGGGGGCAGCTCCTACAATGGGCAGTTCTTC.

The sample holds many counts of this clonotype. J is TRBJ2-5 and V is TRBV10-3; TRBD2 aligns across 11 bases. Unmatched junction bases numbered 4, after V lost 5 bases and J lost 5 bases. The CDR3 extends over 14 amino acids. Germline CDR1 reads ENHRY; CDR2 reads SYGVKD. The CDR3 protein is CAISLAGGRETQYF. In DNA form, the CDR3 reads TGTGCCATCAGTTTAGCGGGGGGGCGCGAGACCCAGTACTTC.

This clonotype was detected many times. The rearrangement links TRBV28 to TRBJ2-5; D is undetermined. CDR1 MDHEN and CDR2 SYDVKM come from the germline V gene. This CDR3 contains 14 residues. V lost 6 bases, J lost 3 bases, and 14 bases lay in between. CDR3 amino acids: CASSGARPKETQYF. The CDR3 coding sequence is TGTGCCAGCAGCGGCGCTAGGCCTAAAGAGACCCAGTACTTC.